This T cell receptor beta chain derives from a study of identical twins. cDNA molecules carried unique molecular identifiers, and template switching added a universal primer site. TCRdb re-called the 5' RACE reads through MiXCR, storing one row per CDR3 protein. The repertoire has 1.5 million to 2 million distinct CDR3 sequences, under 35% of them found once; the top ten carry about 0.27%. This CDR3 has 16 residues. CDR1 and CDR2 from the germline V gene are MNHNY and SVGAGI (reference sequence). Remarks on this clonotype: Antigen unknown.

Whole-study findings and limits: Among monozygotic twins, out-of-frame TCR alpha sharing exceeded what models predicted.

J is TRBJ2-5 and V is TRBV6-6; TRBD2 matches 8 bases. The DNA matches TRBJ2-7 better at its end, which makes the J call doubtful. Sequenced sample: cord blood. This receptor was taken from a newborn girl in good health. CDR3 bases: TGTGCCAGCAGTTACAATGATCTGCGGGAGGTTTACGAGCAGTACTTC. This gives the protein CASSYNDLREVYEQYF.